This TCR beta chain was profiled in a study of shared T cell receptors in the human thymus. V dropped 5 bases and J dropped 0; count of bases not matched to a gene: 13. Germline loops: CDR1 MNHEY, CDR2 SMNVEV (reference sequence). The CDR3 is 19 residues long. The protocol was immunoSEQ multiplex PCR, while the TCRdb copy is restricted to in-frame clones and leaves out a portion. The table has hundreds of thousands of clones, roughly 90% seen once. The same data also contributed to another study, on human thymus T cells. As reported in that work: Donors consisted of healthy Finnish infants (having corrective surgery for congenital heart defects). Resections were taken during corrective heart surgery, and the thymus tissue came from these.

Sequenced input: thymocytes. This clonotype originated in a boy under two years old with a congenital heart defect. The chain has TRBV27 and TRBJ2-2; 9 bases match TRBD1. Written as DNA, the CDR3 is TGTGCCAGCAGTAAAGGCGGTGGGGACAGGGATCCGAACACCGGGGAGCTGTTTTTT. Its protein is CASSKGGGDRDPNTGELFF.